The present entry profiles one TCR beta chain with its context. The antigen is undetermined. This sample stems from a study of T cell repertoires in cytomegalovirus infection. Between the trimmed V and J ends, which lost 6 bases and 1 base, there was a span of 13 bases. This CDR3 is built from 15 residues. CDR1 and CDR2 from the germline V gene are SGHDN and FVKESK. TCRdb passed the reads through MiXCR, listing each CDR3 protein once. The sample includes some 590,000 distinct CDR3 sequences, almost 40% seen only once; the top ten take around 48%. Study-wide points: Cumulated frequencies of public TCR beta families served to identify carriers of CMV plus the relevant HLA.

Sequenced material: cultured PBMCs, taken from culture after CMV antigen stimulation. The receptor comes from a human donor in good health (CMV status not recorded). Some clones in this sample may be carry-over from other donors' samples. The chain is built from TRBV14 and TRBJ2-1; the D is unclear. This chain's CDR3 is CASRLDRTSYNEQFF. The CDR3 nucleotides are TGTGCCAGCAGGCTAGACCGTACTTCCTACAATGAGCAGTTCTTC.